This T cell receptor beta chain was sequenced for a study of T cell repertoires in cytomegalovirus infection. General study results and limits: Clonotype analysis showed dominance of the ex vivo response by HLA-C-restricted CMV-specific TCR beta clonotypes. Using cumulative public TCR beta family frequency, the authors identified those who carried CMV together with the relevant HLA.

TCRdb reprocessed the reads with MiXCR, giving one entry per CDR3 protein. The sample has fewer than 130,000 distinct CDR3 sequences; roughly 40% are singletons. This clonotype was seen at least ten times. Its antigen remains unknown. The input for sequencing was CD8+ T cells from cultured PBMCs, taken from culture after CMV antigen stimulation. This TCR was sampled from a human donor in good health (CMV status not recorded). Some clones in this sample may be carry-over from other donors' samples.

This CDR3 is CASSQPASGGGSTDTQYF. Here the CDR3 DNA reads TGTGCCAGCAGCCAGCCGGCTAGCGGGGGGGGGAGCACAGATACGCAGTATTTT. This chain connects TRBV7-8 to TRBJ2-3; TRBD2 matches at 12 bases. Germline V gives CDR1 SGHVS, CDR2 FQNEAQ. V was pared by 5 bases and J by 0 bases, with 9 bases of the junction left unmatched. The CDR3 consists of 18 residues.